This T cell receptor beta chain was recorded in a study of cytomegalovirus exposure and HLA in healthy donors. About the research overall: An early data release held some 85 million unique TCRs from HLA-typed donors.

This clone came up once. What it recognizes is unknown. Donors likely had unrecorded immune exposures despite being nominally healthy when sampled. Study-wide results and caveats: With later analysis, a missense DCLRE1C variant became linked to TCR beta V- and J-gene trimming. Most TCRs appeared rarely, but some public TCRs recurred in many donors.

The PCR was carried out with 60 Vbeta primers and 13 Jbeta primers. TCRdb's table, derived via immunoSEQ multiplex PCR, lists solely in-frame clones and lacks some. The profile covers roughly 250,000 clones, with 70% to 90% appearing a single time and about 2% taken by the ten largest. The ends were cut back, 3 bases at V and 0 bases at J, with 11 bases in the middle. Germline CDR1 and CDR2: MGHRA and YSYEKL. The CDR3 is 16 amino acids. The chain links TRBV4-1 to TRBJ1-4, with D possibly being TRBD1 (5 bases). The receptor's source is a woman aged 40-49 years in good health and CMV-seropositive. Sample: PBMCs. The CDR3 nucleotides are TGCGCCAGCAGCCATCTCGGGGGGGCAACTAATGAAAAACTGTTTTTT. This codes for CASSHLGGATNEKLFF.